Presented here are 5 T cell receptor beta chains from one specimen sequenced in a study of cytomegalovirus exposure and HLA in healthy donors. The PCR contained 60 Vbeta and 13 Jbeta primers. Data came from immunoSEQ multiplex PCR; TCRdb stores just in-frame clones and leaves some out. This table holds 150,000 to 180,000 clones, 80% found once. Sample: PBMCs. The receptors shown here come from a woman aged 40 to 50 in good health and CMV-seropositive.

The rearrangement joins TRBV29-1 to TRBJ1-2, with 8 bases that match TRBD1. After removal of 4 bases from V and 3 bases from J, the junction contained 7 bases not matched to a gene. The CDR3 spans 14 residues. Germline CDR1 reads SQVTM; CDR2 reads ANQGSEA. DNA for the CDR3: TGCAGCGTTGGCGGGTACAGGGGGGACTATGGCTACACCTTC. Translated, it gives CSVGGYRGDYGYTF.

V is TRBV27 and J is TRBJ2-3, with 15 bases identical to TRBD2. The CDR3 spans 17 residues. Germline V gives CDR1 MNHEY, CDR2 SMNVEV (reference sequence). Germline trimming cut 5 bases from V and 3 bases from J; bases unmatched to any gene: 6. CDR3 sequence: CASSPRGLAGGTDTQYF. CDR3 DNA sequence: TGTGCCAGCAGTCCCAGGGGACTAGCGGGAGGTACAGATACGCAGTATTTT.

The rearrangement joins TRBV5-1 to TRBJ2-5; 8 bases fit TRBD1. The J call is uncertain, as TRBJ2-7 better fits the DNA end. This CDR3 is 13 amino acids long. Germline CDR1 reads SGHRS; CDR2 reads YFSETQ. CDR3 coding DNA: TGCGCCAGCAGCTATACAGGGGGCTACGAGCAGTACTTC. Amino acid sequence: CASSYTGGYEQYF.

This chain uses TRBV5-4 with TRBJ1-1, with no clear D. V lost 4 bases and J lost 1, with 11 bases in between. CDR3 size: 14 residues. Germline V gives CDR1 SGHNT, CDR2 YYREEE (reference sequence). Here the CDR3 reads CASSREARNTEAFF. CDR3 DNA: TGTGCCAGCAGCAGAGAGGCCAGGAACACTGAAGCTTTCTTT. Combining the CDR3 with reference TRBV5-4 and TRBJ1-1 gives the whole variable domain ETGVTQSPTHLIKTRGQQVTLRCSSQSGHNTVSWYQQALGQGPQFIFQYYREEENGRGNFPPRFSGLQFPNYSSELNVNALELDDSALYLCASSREARNTEAFFGQGTRLTVV.

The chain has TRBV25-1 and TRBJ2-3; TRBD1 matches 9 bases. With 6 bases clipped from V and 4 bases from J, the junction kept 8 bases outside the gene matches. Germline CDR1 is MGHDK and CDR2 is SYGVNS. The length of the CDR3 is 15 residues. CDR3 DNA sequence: TGTGCCAGCAGCCCGGACAGGGGTTACGCAGATACGCAGTATTTT. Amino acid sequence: CASSPDRGYADTQYF.